This T cell receptor beta chain was profiled in a study of prognosis after radiotherapy for stage I lung cancer. Germline CDR1 reads SGHTA; CDR2 reads FQGTGA. The CDR3 totals 16 residues. Trimming cost V 5 bases and J 4 bases; bases outside gene matches: 10. Template was genomic DNA; TCR beta CDR3 amplified in two multiplex PCR rounds. Primers targeting each individual TRBV and TRBJ gene were applied in first-round PCR. From the multiplex PCR reads, TCRdb called clonotypes with MiXCR, one entry per CDR3 protein. The data show about 15,000 distinct CDR3 sequences, over 15% seen once. By share, this clonotype ranks as medium-sized.

V usage is TRBV7-3 and J usage is TRBJ2-3, with TRBD2 matching 9 bases. The sequenced sample was PBMCs, obtained before or after stereotactic body radiation therapy (not recorded which). The clonotype originates from a donor at least 50 years old with non-small cell lung cancer. CDR3 DNA sequence: TGTGCCAGCAGCCCCAGCGGGGGGCACCCCCCAGATACGCAGTATTTT. Translation: CASSPSGGHPPDTQYF.